This T cell receptor beta chain was identified during a study of blood T cell repertoires in COVID-19 (dated by TCRdb to about 2020). Notes on the research overall: Samples covering the acute and convalescent phases of COVID-19 were provided by collaborators in the United States, Italy and Spain. The material from the prospective study consisted of cDNA or gDNA derived from T cells, B-cell-depleted T cells, or PBMCs. The dataset comprised deeply sampled blood TCRbeta repertoires from subjects exposed to, actively infected with, or recovered from COVID-19. The repertoires were made available in a free public database intended to serve as a resource for research on the immune response to SARS-CoV-2. Samples came from the ongoing ImmuneRACE study (first 160 participants) plus 1,254 subjects from 6 global collaborators. The sample metadata nearly always contained a de-identified subject ID, COVID-19 status, age in years and sex. Where available, HLA class I and class II types were obtained from metadata supplied by the sample provider rather than from assay-based typing. Results and caveats for the whole study, not just this receptor: How much clinical and demographic metadata was included differed by source and by participant, and the metadata was provided uncurated.

The CDR3 runs 15 amino acids, cysteine and phenylalanine included. Here the CDR3 DNA is all that survives: 45 bases in frame from base 1. Trimming costs V 0 bases and J 1 base, and their ends lie 10 bases apart. The CDR1 and CDR2 encoded by the germline V gene are SGHRS and YFSETQ. The collaborating institutions used their own protocols to collect whole blood in K2EDTA tubes. For TCRbeta analysis, collaborators shipped samples as frozen whole blood, isolated PBMCs, or DNA extracted from either of those sample types. With respect to this clone: Its specific antigen is unknown. Base qualities are not recorded, but no much larger clone differs from it by a single base.

TCRbeta CDR3 regions were amplified from genomic DNA by means of the immunoSEQ Assay, a bias-controlled multiplex PCR. Per the original workflow: Within the assay, amplification of reference gene primers was used to estimate how many nucleated cells each sample contained. To quantify the absolute abundance of each unique TCRbeta CDR3 rearrangement, sequence reads were collapsed and filtered. For each sample, productive Simpson clonality was calculated as the square root of Simpson's diversity index across productive rearrangements. TCRdb took over this immuneACCESS table, retaining in-frame rearrangements with V and J assigned. Such tables are incomplete; in checked studies, under half of the missing clones stem from an unresolved V gene, and the remainder is unexplained. V and J calls and clone size follow that table, whereas D and trimming were derived from the DNA. The sample yields 90,000 or so clones; around 89% were counted once. The ten largest clones add up to over 0.45% of the sample.

Sequences were obtained from peripheral blood. The chain couples TRBV5-1 to TRBJ1-1; TRBD1 is perhaps the D gene, given 5 matching bases. This receptor was obtained from a man between 60 and 75 years old with acute or convalescent COVID-19. The nucleotide sequence reads TGCGCCAGCAGCTTGGAGGGGAACTGGAACACTGAAGCTTTCTTT. This is translated as CASSLEGNWNTEAFF.